Listed below are T cell receptor beta chains from one sample, sequenced in a study of blood T cell repertoires in COVID-19. Repertoires were generated with immunoSEQ multiplex PCR, while TCRdb's copy carries only in-frame clones and drops some. The sample holds approximately 300,000 clones, 90% to 95% seen once. Sequencing used PBMCs or T cells enriched from blood (not recorded which). These receptors all stem from a woman aged 30 to 39 who had been exposed to COVID-19. CDR3s include the opening cysteine and the closing phenylalanine or tryptophan. The D gene is left open where the match is weak. Size tells how often a clone was seen (once, few, many) or the class of an expanded clone, and some rows leave it out.

j_gene,abundance,d_gene,v_gene,CDR3aa,CDR3nt
TRBJ2-4,NA,NA,TRBV9,CASSVSGTYKNIQYF,TGTGCCAGCAGCGTATCCGGGACATACAAAAACATTCAGTACTTC
TRBJ2-6,NA,NA,TRBV7-2,CASSLVGGFGANVLTF,TGTGCCAGCAGCTTAGTTGGGGGCTTCGGGGCCAACGTCCTGACTTTC
TRBJ1-2,NA,TRBD1,TRBV6-5,CASSYKGAYGYTF,TGTGCCAGCAGTTACAAGGGGGCCTATGGCTACACCTTC
TRBJ1-3,NA,TRBD1,TRBV5-4,CASKTGIGNTIYF,TGTGCCAGCAAGACAGGGATCGGAAACACCATATATTTT
TRBJ2-7,NA,TRBD1,TRBV9,CASSPGTAYYEQYF,TGTGCCAGCAGCCCCGGGACAGCCTACTACGAGCAGTACTTC
TRBJ2-7,few,TRBD2,TRBV11-2,CASSFGSGGVYEQYF,TGTGCCAGCAGCTTTGGTAGCGGGGGAGTCTACGAGCAGTACTTC
TRBJ2-7,NA,TRBD1,TRBV7-8,CASSLGVWGQSSYEQYF,TGTGCCAGCAGCTTAGGGGTTTGGGGACAGAGCTCCTACGAGCAGTACTTC
TRBJ1-2,NA,NA,TRBV9,CASSGLKKGYTF,TGTGCCAGCAGCGGACTGAAGAAGGGCTACACCTTC
TRBJ2-7,NA,NA,TRBV5-5,CASSLVGGGGSEQYF,TGTGCCAGCAGCCTGGTGGGAGGAGGGGGCAGCGAGCAGTACTTC
TRBJ1-3,NA,TRBD1,TRBV7-4,CASRPTQGAEGNTIYF,TGTGCCAGCAGGCCTACCCAGGGGGCTGAAGGAAACACCATATATTTT
TRBJ2-7,once,TRBD2,TRBV5-1,CASSTGLAFSYEQYF,TGCGCCAGCAGCACGGGACTAGCCTTCTCCTACGAGCAGTACTTC
TRBJ1-1,NA,NA,TRBV9,CASSVEGHGDTEAFF,TGTGCCAGCAGCGTAGAGGGACATGGGGACACTGAAGCTTTCTTT
TRBJ1-4,NA,TRBD1,TRBV3-1/TRBV3-2,CASRDRGLTNEKLFF,TGTGCCAGCAGAGACAGGGGGTTGACTAATGAAAAACTGTTTTTT
TRBJ1-3,NA,NA,TRBV5-4,CASSLRGGSGNTIYF,TGTGCCAGCAGCCTGAGGGGGGGCTCTGGAAACACCATATATTTT
TRBJ1-2,NA,NA,TRBV12-5,CASGLNRADYGYTF,TGTGCTAGTGGTTTGAACAGGGCGGACTATGGCTACACCTTC
TRBJ1-2,NA,NA,TRBV19,CASSILGQSPGHGYTF,TGTGCCAGTAGTATACTTGGACAGTCCCCGGGGCATGGCTACACCTTC
TRBJ2-7,NA,TRBD2,TRBV13,CASSLGLAGGYEQYF,TGTGCCAGCAGCTTAGGACTAGCGGGGGGTTACGAGCAGTACTTC
TRBJ2-5,NA,NA,TRBV5-1,CASRGGGVETQYF,TGCGCCAGCAGAGGAGGAGGGGTGGAGACCCAGTACTTC
TRBJ2-1,NA,NA,TRBV3-1/TRBV3-2,CASSQYLGGPEQFF,TGTGCCAGCAGCCAGTATCTCGGCGGGCCCGAGCAGTTCTTC
TRBJ2-3,NA,NA,TRBV11-3,CASSLEVGADTQYF,TGTGCCAGCAGCTTAGAGGTGGGAGCAGATACGCAGTATTTT
TRBJ1-1,NA,TRBD1,TRBV5-4,CASSLGTGMNTEAFF,TGTGCCAGCAGCTTAGGGACAGGAATGAACACTGAAGCTTTCTTT
TRBJ2-7,NA,TRBD2,TRBV4-1,CASSPRGLAGGEQYF,TGCGCCAGCAGTCCCCGAGGACTAGCGGGGGGCGAGCAGTACTTC
TRBJ1-1,NA,TRBD1,TRBV19,CASSHQTGGTEAFF,TGTGCCAGTAGTCATCAGACAGGGGGAACTGAAGCTTTCTTT
TRBJ1-4,NA,TRBD1,TRBV27,CASSGFPFRGPGEKLFF,TGTGCCAGCAGTGGCTTTCCTTTCAGGGGGCCCGGTGAAAAACTGTTTTTT